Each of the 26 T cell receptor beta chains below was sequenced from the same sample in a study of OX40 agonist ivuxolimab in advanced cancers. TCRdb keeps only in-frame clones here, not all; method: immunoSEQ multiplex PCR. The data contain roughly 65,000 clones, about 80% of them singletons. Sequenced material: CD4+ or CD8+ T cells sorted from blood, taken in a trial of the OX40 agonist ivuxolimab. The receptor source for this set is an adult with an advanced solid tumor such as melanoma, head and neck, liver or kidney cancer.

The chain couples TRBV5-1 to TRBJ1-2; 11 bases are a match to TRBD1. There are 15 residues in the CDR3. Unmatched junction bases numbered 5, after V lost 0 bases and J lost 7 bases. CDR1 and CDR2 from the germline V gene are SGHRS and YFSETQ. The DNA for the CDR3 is TGCGCCAGCAGCTTGGCTATAGGACAGGGGGCTGGCTACACCTTC. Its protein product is CASSLAIGQGAGYTF.

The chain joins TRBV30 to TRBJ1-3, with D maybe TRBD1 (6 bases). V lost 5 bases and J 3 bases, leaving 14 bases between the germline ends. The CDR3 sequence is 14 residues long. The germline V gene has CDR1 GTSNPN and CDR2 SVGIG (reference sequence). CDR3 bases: TGTGCCTGGGGTGACAGGAGACGTGGAAACACCATATATTTT. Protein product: CAWGDRRRGNTIYF.

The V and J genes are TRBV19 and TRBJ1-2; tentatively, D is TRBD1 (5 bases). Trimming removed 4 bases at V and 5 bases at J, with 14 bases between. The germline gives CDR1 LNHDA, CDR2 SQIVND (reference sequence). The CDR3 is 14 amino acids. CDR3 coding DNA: TGTGCCAGTAGTACCCGGGACGTCGGGTATGGCTACACCTTC. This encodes CASSTRDVGYGYTF.

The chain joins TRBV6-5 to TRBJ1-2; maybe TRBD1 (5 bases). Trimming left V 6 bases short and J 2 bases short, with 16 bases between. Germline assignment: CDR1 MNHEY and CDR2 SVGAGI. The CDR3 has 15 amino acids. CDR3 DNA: TGTGCCAGCAGATCCGGGACCGAACTAAACTATGGCTACACCTTC. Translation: CASRSGTELNYGYTF.

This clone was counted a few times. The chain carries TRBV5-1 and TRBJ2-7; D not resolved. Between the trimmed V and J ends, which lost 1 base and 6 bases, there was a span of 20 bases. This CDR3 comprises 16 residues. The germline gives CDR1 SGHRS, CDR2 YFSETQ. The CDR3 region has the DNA TGCGCCAGCAGCTTGCAGCCCCACGACAAGGGCGGCGAGCAGTACTTC. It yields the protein CASSLQPHDKGGEQYF.

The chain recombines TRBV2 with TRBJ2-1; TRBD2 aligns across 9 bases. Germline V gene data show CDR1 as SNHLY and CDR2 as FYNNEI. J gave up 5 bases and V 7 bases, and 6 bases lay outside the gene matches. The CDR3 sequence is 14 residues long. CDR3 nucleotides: TGTGCCAGCAAAGCGGGGGGCGTTAACAATGAGCAGTTCTTC. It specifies CASKAGGVNNEQFF.

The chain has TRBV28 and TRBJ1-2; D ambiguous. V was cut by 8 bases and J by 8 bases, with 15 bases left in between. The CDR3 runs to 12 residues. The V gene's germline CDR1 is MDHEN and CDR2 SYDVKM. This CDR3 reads CASADKSDGYTF. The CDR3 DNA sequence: TGTGCCAGCGCCGATAAGTCCGACGGCTACACCTTC.

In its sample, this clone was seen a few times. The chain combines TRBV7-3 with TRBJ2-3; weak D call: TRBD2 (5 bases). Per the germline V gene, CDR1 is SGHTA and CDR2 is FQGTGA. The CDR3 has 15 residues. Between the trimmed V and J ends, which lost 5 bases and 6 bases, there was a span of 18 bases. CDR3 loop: CASSLAGLSGDTQYF. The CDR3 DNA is TGTGCCAGCAGCCTAGCAGGATTGTCTGGGGATACGCAGTATTTT.

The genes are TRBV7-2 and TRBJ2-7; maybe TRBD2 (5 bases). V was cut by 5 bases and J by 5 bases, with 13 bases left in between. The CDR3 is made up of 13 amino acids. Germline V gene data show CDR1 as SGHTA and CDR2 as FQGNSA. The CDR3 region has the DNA TGTGCCAGCAGCCTACGGGAAGCCGACGAGCAGTACTTC. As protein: CASSLREADEQYF.

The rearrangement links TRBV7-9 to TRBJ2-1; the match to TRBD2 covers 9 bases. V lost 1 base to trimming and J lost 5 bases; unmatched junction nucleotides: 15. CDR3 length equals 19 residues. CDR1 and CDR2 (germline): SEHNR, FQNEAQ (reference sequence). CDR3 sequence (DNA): TGTGCCAGCAGCTTAGATCTCCCTAGCGGGGCCTATTGGGACAATGAGCAGTTCTTC. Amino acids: CASSLDLPSGAYWDNEQFF.

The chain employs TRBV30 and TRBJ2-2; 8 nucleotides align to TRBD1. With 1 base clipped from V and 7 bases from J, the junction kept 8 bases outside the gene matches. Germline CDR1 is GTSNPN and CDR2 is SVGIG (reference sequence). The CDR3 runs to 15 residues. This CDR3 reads CAWSDDRGRGGELFF. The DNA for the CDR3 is TGTGCCTGGAGTGACGACAGGGGTAGGGGCGGGGAGCTGTTTTTT. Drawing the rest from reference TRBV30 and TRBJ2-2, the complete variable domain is SQTIHQWPATLVQPVGSPLSLECTVEGTSNPNLYWYRQAAGRGLQLLFYSVGIGQISSEVPQNLSASRPQDRQFILSSKKLLLSDSGFYLCAWSDDRGRGGELFFGEGSRLTVL.

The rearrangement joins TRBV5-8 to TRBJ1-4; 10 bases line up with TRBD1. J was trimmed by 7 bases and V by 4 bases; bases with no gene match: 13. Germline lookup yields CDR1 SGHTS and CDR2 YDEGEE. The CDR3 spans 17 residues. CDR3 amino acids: CASSPGDRGAGTEKLFF. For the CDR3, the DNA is TGTGCCAGCAGCCCGGGGGACAGGGGCGCCGGAACTGAAAAACTGTTTTTT. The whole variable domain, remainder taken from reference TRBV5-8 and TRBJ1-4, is EAGVTQSPTHLIKTRGQQATLRCSPISGHTSVYWYQQALGLGLQFLLWYDEGEERNRGNFPPRFSGRQFPNYSSELNVNALELEDSALYLCASSPGDRGAGTEKLFFGSGTQLSVL.

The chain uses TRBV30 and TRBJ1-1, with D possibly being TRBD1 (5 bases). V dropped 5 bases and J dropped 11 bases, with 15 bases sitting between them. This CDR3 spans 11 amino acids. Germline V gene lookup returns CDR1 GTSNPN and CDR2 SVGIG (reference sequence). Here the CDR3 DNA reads TGTGCCTGGGGGGGGGTTTATGACGCTTTCTTT. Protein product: CAWGGVYDAFF.

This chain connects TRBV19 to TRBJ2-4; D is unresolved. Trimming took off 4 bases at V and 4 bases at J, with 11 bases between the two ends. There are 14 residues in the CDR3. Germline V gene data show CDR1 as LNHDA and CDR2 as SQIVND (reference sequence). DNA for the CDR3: TGTGCCAGTAGTACCGGCCCCGGGAAAAACATTCAGTACTTC. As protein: CASSTGPGKNIQYF.

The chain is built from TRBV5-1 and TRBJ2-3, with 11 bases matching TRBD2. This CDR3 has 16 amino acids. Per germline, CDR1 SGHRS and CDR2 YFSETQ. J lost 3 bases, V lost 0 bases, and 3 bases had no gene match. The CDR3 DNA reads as TGCGCCAGCAGCTTGGGCCTAGCGGGAGGAACAGATACGCAGTATTTT. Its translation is CASSLGLAGGTDTQYF.

CDR3 residues: CASSKLAGFRDEQFF. CDR3 DNA: TGTGCCAGCAGTAAACTAGCGGGCTTTAGGGATGAGCAGTTCTTC. The rearrangement links TRBV6-6 to TRBJ2-1; 9 bases align to TRBD2. The V gene end was trimmed by 5 bases and the J gene end by 8 bases; junction bases not matched to a gene: 10. Per the germline V gene, CDR1 is MNHNY and CDR2 is SVGAGI (reference sequence). The CDR3 extends over 15 amino acids.

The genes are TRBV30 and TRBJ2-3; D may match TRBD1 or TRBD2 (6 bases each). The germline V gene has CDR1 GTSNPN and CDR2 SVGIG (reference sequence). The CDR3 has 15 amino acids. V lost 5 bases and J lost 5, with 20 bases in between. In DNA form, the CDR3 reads TGTGCCTGGGTTCCGCTAGCGCAGGGGAGAGATACGCAGTATTTT. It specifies CAWVPLAQGRDTQYF.

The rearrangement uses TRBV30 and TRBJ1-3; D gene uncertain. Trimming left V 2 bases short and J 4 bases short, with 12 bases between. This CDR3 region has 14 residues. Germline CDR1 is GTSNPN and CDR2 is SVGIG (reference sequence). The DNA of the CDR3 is TGTGCCTGGAGTTCTTGGGTAGCCGGAAACACCATATATTTT. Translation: CAWSSWVAGNTIYF.

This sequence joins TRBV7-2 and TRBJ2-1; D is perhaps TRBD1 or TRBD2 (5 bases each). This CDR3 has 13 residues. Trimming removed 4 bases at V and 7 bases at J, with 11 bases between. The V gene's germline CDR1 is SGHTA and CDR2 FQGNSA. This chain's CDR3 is CASSWGWGNEQFF. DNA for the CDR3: TGTGCCAGCAGCTGGGGGTGGGGGAATGAGCAGTTCTTC. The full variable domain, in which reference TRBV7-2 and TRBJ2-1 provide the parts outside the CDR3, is GAGVSQSPSNKVTEKGKDVELRCDPISGHTALYWYRQSLGQGLEFLIYFQGNSAPDKSGLPSDRFSAERTGGSVSTLTIQRTQQEDSAVYLCASSWGWGNEQFFGPGTRLTVL.

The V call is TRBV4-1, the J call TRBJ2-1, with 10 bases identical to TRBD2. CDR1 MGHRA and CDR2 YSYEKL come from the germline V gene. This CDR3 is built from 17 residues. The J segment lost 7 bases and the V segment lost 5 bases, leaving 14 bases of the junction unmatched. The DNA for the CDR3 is TGCGCCAGCAGCTTACCCCCTTCCAGCGGGAGGGGGAATGAGCAGTTCTTC. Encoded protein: CASSLPPSSGRGNEQFF.

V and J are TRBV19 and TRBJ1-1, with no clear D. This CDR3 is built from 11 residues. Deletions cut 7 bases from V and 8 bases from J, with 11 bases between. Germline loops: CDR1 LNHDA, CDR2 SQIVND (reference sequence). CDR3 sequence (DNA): TGTGCCAGTACCCATCGCACGGAAGCTTTCTTT. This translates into CASTHRTEAFF.

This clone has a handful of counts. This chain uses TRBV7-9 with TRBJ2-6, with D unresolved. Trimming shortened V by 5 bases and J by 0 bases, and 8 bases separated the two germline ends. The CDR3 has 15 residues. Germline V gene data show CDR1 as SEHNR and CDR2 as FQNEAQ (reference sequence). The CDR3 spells CASSPQSSGANVLTF. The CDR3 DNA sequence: TGTGCCAGCAGCCCGCAGAGCTCTGGGGCCAACGTCCTGACTTTC. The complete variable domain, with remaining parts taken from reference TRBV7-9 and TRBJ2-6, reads DTGVSQNPRHKITKRGQNVTFRCDPISEHNRLYWYRQTLGQGPEFLTYFQNEAQLEKSRLLSDRFSAERPKGSFSTLEIQRTEQGDSAMYLCASSPQSSGANVLTFGAGSRLTVL.

The CDR3 nucleotides are TGCGCCAGCAGTGAAGCTAGCGGGGGGTTGGGAGATACGCAGTATTTT. Translated: CASSEASGGLGDTQYF. V gene TRBV10-1 combines with J gene TRBJ2-3, with 11 nucleotides matching TRBD2. This CDR3 comprises 16 residues. The ends lost 3 bases at V and 5 bases at J; junction bases unmatched: 7. The V gene's germline CDR1 is WNHNN and CDR2 SYGVQD (reference sequence).

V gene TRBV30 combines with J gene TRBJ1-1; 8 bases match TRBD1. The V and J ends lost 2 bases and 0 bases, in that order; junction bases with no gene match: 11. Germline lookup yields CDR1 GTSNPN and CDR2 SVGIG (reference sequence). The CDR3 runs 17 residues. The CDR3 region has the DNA TGTGCCTGGAGTCTCCTACACAGGGGGGGGGTGAACACTGAAGCTTTCTTT. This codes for CAWSLLHRGGVNTEAFF.

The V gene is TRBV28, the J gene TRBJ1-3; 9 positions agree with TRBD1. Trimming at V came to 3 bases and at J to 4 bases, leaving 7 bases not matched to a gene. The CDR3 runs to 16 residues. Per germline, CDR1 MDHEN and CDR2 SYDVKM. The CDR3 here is CASSFGDRAGGNTIYF. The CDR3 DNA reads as TGTGCCAGCAGTTTCGGGGACAGGGCGGGGGGAAACACCATATATTTT.

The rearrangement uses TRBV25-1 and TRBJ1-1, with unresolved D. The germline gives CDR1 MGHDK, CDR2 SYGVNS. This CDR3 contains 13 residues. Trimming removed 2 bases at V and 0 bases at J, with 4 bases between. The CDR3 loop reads CASSEQLNTEAFF. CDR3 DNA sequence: TGTGCCAGCAGTGAACAGCTGAACACTGAAGCTTTCTTT.